Presented here are 20 T cell receptor beta chains from one specimen sequenced in a study. TCRdb reprocessed the 5' RACE reads via MiXCR and lists one record per CDR3 protein. This table holds fewer than 60,000 distinct CDR3 sequences, roughly 28% found once. Sequencing input: naive CD4+ T cells sorted from blood. Subset specified: naive CD4+ T cells, CD4+CD45RA+CD25-. These receptors originate from a female donor with breast cancer.

About this clonotype itself: A read error may produce the germline difference seen at one junction end. The chain has TRBV28 and TRBJ1-5; 9 nucleotides match TRBD1. Germline CDR1 reads MDHEN; CDR2 reads SYDVKM. This CDR3 contains 18 residues. CDR3 in amino acids: CASSFNSVTGGSNQLQHF. For the CDR3, the DNA is TGTGCCAGCAGTTTCAACTCCGTGACAGGGGGAAGCAATCAGCTCCAGCATTTT.

This sequence joins TRBV7-2 and TRBJ2-1; 11 positions agree with TRBD2. Looked up from germline, CDR1 is SGHTA and CDR2 is FQGNSA. The CDR3 sequence is 19 residues long. V was pared by 4 bases and J by 4 bases, with 15 bases of the junction left unmatched. CDR3 in DNA: TGTGCCAGCAGCTCGAGAAAGACCTTAGCGGGAGGGCCGTACAATGAGCAGTTCTTC. This gives the protein CASSSRKTLAGGPYNEQFF.

The chain joins TRBV4-1 to TRBJ1-1, with 8 bases lining up with TRBD1. V lost 0 bases, J lost 6 bases, and 9 bases stayed unmatched. Germline-derived CDR1 and CDR2 are MGHRA and YSYEKL. This CDR3 has 16 amino acids. The chain's CDR3 is CASSQEGRGQLAEAFF. In nucleotides, the CDR3 is TGCGCCAGCAGCCAAGAAGGCAGGGGGCAATTAGCTGAAGCTTTCTTT.

In its sample, this clonotype was seen many times. The chain carries TRBV12-3 or TRBV12-4 and TRBJ2-2; no reliable D call. The CDR3 totals 12 residues. The germline V and J ends were trimmed by 5 bases and 7 bases, with 8 bases remaining between them. The CDR3 is CASSPIGGELFF. In DNA form, the CDR3 reads TGTGCCAGCAGTCCCATCGGCGGGGAGCTGTTTTTT.

This clonotype showed up just a few times. The V and J genes are TRBV10-1 and TRBJ2-7, with D possibly matching TRBD2 (5 bases). The CDR3 contains 13 residues. Looked up from germline, CDR1 is WNHNN and CDR2 is SYGVQD (reference sequence). V dropped 0 bases and J dropped 7 bases, with 10 bases sitting between them. DNA of the CDR3: TGCGCCAGCAGTGAGTCCCCGGGGTCTGAGCAGTACTTC. Its translation is CASSESPGSEQYF.

This clonotype was counted only a few times. This chain links TRBV7-9 with TRBJ2-3, with 8 bases lining up with TRBD2. The V gene's germline CDR1 is SEHNR and CDR2 FQNEAQ (reference sequence). The CDR3 is 14 residues long. Losses at the gene ends were 5 bases for V and 3 bases for J; bases not matched to a gene: 4. CDR3 residues: CASSGSGRTDTQYF. CDR3 in DNA: TGTGCCAGCAGCGGGAGCGGGAGAACAGATACGCAGTATTTT.

This clonotype was recorded only once. The junction differs from germline at one of its ends, possibly a read error. The gene calls are TRBV7-2 and TRBJ2-6; D is possibly TRBD1 (5 bases). This CDR3 has 18 residues. Germline CDR1 and CDR2: SGHTA and FQGNSA. Here the CDR3 reads CASSLYLSRISGADVLTF. CDR3 bases: TGTGCCAGCAGCTTATACTTGTCCCGCATCTCTGGGGCCGACGTCCTGACTTTC.

This sequence joins TRBV20-1 and TRBJ1-5; tentatively, D is TRBD1 (5 bases). The CDR3 covers 14 residues. V was trimmed by 1 base and J by 11 bases, leaving 18 bases between them. Germline-derived CDR1 and CDR2 are DFQATT and SNEGSKA (reference sequence). The CDR3 DNA sequence: TGCAGTGCTAGAGCAGGGAGGCCTACGGGGGCCCAGCATTTT. Translated, it gives CSARAGRPTGAQHF.

The rearrangement links TRBV20-1 to TRBJ1-1; D might be TRBD1 (6 bases). The germline V gene has CDR1 DFQATT and CDR2 SNEGSKA (reference sequence). The CDR3 covers 12 residues. The V and J ends lost 1 base and 7 bases respectively, with 10 bases between them. CDR3 protein: CSARGQVDEAFF. Here the CDR3 DNA reads TGCAGTGCTAGAGGACAGGTTGATGAAGCTTTCTTT.

Note on this clonotype: This clone may be a read error of a much larger clone one base away. The chain uses TRBV7-2 and TRBJ1-1; 8 bases agree with TRBD1. CDR1 and CDR2 (germline): SGHTA, FQGNSA. The CDR3 has 15 amino acids. The CDR3 here is CASSPPRDRNTEAVF. CDR3 DNA sequence: TGTGCCAGCAGCCCACCCCGGGACAGGAACACTGAAGCTGTCTTT.

As regards this clonotype: This sequence may be a read error, since a much larger clone differs from it by one base. The J gene is TRBJ2-1, the V gene TRBV5-1; perhaps TRBD2 as D (6 bases). The CDR3 spans 14 residues. CDR1 is SGHRS and CDR2 is YFSETQ in the germline V gene. Here the CDR3 DNA reads TGCACCAGCAGCCCCGCGGGATCCGACAATGAGCAGTTCTTC. Protein sequence: CTSSPAGSDNEQFF.

This clonotype was detected only once. The rearrangement joins TRBV2 to TRBJ2-2, with no clear D. The CDR3 loop spans 12 amino acids. Trimming took off 5 bases at V and 6 bases at J, with 7 bases between the two ends. Looked up from germline, CDR1 is SNHLY and CDR2 is FYNNEI. CDR3: CASSPPAGELFF. Here the CDR3 DNA reads TGTGCCAGCAGTCCCCCTGCCGGGGAGCTGTTTTTT.

The sample holds a few counts of this clonotype. The chain links TRBV5-1 to TRBJ1-1; perhaps TRBD1 as D (5 bases). This CDR3 has 16 amino acids. V lost 1 base and J lost 0, with 13 bases in between. In germline, CDR1 is SGHRS, CDR2 YFSETQ. The CDR3 protein is CASSLRSGFMNTEAFF. The CDR3 region has the DNA TGCGCCAGCAGCTTGAGGTCAGGGTTTATGAACACTGAAGCTTTCTTT.

This clonotype was seen a few times. The CDR3 DNA reads TGTGCCAGCAGCTTAGGCGGGAGGACCAATGAGCAGTTCTTC. Amino acids: CASSLGGRTNEQFF. The J gene is TRBJ2-1, the V gene TRBV7-6, with 8 bases aligning to TRBD2. There are 14 residues in the CDR3. Germline CDR1 SGHVS, CDR2 FNYEAQ. Trimming at V came to 1 base and at J to 6 bases, leaving 2 bases not matched to a gene.

The chain employs TRBV6-2 or TRBV6-3 and TRBJ2-1; 12 bases map to TRBD1. The CDR3 contains 17 residues. CDR1 and CDR2 from the germline V gene are MNHEY and SVGEGT. J lost 5 bases, V lost 5 bases, and 10 bases had no gene match. CDR3 amino acids: CASSLPWGQGAHNEQFF. CDR3 coding DNA: TGTGCCAGCAGTCTCCCCTGGGGACAGGGGGCCCACAATGAGCAGTTCTTC.

The CDR3 DNA sequence: TGTGCCAGCAGCCTGGGCCTAAGCGGGGGTACCCTGATCTACGAGCAGTACTTC. This encodes CASSLGLSGGTLIYEQYF. The genes are TRBV11-2 and TRBJ2-7; 8 bases match TRBD2. The CDR3 runs 18 residues. V dropped 5 bases and J dropped 3; count of bases not matched to a gene: 18. Germline V gene data show CDR1 as SGHAT and CDR2 as FQNNGV.

This clonotype was seen a few times. V gene TRBV11-2 combines with J gene TRBJ1-3; D uncertain. The germline V gene has CDR1 SGHAT and CDR2 FQNNGV. The CDR3 is made up of 15 amino acids. The ends were cut back, 5 bases at V and 4 bases at J, with 15 bases in the middle. CDR3 coding DNA: TGTGCCAGCAGCCCTCAGGAGAGTAAAGGAAACACCATATATTTT. Its translation: CASSPQESKGNTIYF.

Remarks on this clonotype: Compared with germline, one end of the junction differs, possibly owing to a read error. The chain combines TRBV12-3 or TRBV12-4 with TRBJ1-5; weak D call: TRBD1 (5 bases). The CDR3 sequence is 13 residues long. The CDR3 bases are TGTGCCAGCAGTTTAGGGGGGGTTCGGCCCCGGCATTTT. This codes for CASSLGGVRPRHF.

This clonotype was observed a handful of times. The rearrangement joins TRBV30 to TRBJ1-2; D gene unclear. The ends were cut back, 0 bases at V and 5 bases at J, with 13 bases in the middle. Germline-derived CDR1 and CDR2 are GTSNPN and SVGIG (reference sequence). This CDR3 contains 14 residues. The CDR3 sequence is CAWSVLERSYGYTF. CDR3 sequence (DNA): TGTGCCTGGAGTGTATTGGAGAGATCGTATGGCTACACCTTC.

The V call is TRBV7-6, the J call TRBJ2-5; the D gene is possibly TRBD1 (5 bases). The CDR3 runs 14 residues. V dropped 2 bases and J dropped 0 bases, with 7 bases sitting between them. Germline CDR1 and CDR2: SGHVS and FNYEAQ. The CDR3 DNA reads TGTGCCAGCAGCTTACCAGGGTACCAAGAGACCCAGTACTTC. Its protein product is CASSLPGYQETQYF. Complete variable domain (other parts from reference TRBV7-6 and TRBJ2-5): GAGVSQSPRYKVTKRGQDVALRCDPISGHVSLYWYRQALGQGPEFLTYFNYEAQQDKSGLPNDRFSAERPEGSISTLTIQRTEQRDSAMYRCASSLPGYQETQYFGPGTRLLVL.